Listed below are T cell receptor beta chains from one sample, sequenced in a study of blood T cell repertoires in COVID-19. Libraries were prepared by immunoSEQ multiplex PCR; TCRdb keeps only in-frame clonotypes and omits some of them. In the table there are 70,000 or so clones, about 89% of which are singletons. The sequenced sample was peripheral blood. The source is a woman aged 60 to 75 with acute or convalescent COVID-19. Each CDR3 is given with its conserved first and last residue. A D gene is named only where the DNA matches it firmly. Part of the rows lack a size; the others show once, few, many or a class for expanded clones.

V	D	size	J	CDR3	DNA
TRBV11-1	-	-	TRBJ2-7	CASSQRGTYEQYF	TGTGCCAGCAGCCAACGCGGGACCTACGAGCAGTACTTC
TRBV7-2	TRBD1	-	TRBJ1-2	CASSLALDRGRGYGYTF	TGTGCCAGCAGCTTAGCGTTGGACAGGGGGCGCGGTTATGGCTACACCTTC
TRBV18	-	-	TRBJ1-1	CASSPTGNTEAFF	TGTGCCAGCTCACCGACAGGGAACACTGAAGCTTTCTTT
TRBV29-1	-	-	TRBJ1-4	CSVEDLTGLAF	TGCAGCGTTGAAGATCTAACAGGGCTCGCTTTT
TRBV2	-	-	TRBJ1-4	CASSSIQGPNEKLFF	TGTGCCAGCAGTTCGATACAGGGTCCTAATGAAAAACTGTTTTTT
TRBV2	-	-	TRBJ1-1	CASRRTAGGGTEAFF	TGTGCCAGCAGAAGGACAGCTGGGGGTGGAACTGAAGCTTTCTTT
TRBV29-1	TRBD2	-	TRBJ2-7	CSVVGGGRSHEQYF	TGCAGCGTGGTGGGCGGGGGGCGCTCCCACGAGCAGTACTTC
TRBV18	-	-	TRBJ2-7	CASSARELYEQYF	TGTGCCAGCTCTGCCCGGGAATTATACGAGCAGTACTTC
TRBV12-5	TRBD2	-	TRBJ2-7	CASGLVSGEHYEQYF	TGTGCTAGTGGTTTGGTAAGCGGGGAGCACTACGAGCAGTACTTC
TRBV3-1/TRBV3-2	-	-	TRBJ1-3	CASSQDSFGNTIYF	TGTGCCAGCAGCCAGGACAGTTTCGGAAACACCATATATTTT
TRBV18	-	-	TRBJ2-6	CASSPRGSGANVLTF	TGTGCCAGCTCACCCCGGGGATCCGGGGCCAACGTCCTGACTTTC
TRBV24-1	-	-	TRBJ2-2	CATSDGTGELFF	TGTGCCACCAGTGATGGGACAGGGGAGCTGTTTTTT
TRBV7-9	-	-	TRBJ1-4	CASSLDATGLFEKLFF	TGTGCCAGCAGCTTAGACGCAACAGGGCTTTTTGAAAAACTGTTTTTT
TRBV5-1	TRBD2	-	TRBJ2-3	CASSLGVTSAPDTQYF	TGCGCCAGCAGCTTGGGTGTGACTAGCGCCCCAGATACGCAGTATTTT
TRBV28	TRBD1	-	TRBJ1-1	CASSLWDRVTTEAFF	TGTGCCAGCAGTTTATGGGACAGGGTTACCACTGAAGCTTTCTTT
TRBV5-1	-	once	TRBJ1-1	CASSDGTRGTEAFF	TGCGCCAGCAGCGACGGGACACGGGGAACTGAAGCTTTCTTT
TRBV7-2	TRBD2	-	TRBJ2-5	CASSSLAGGISETQYF	TGTGCCAGCAGCTCCTTAGCGGGGGGTATCAGCGAGACCCAGTACTTC
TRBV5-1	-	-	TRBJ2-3	CASRGSLVETDTQYF	TGCGCCAGCAGGGGTAGCTTAGTGGAAACAGATACGCAGTATTTT
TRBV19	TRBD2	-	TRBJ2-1	CASSPVAGNEQFF	TGTGCCAGTAGTCCGGTAGCGGGTAACGAGCAGTTCTTC
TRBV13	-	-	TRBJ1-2	CASSSLSRVDGYTF	TGTGCCAGCAGCTCTCTGTCCAGGGTGGATGGCTACACCTTC
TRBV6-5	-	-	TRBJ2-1	CASSSPGGYNEQFF	TGTGCCAGCAGTTCCCCTGGCGGCTACAATGAGCAGTTCTTC
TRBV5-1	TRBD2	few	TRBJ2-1	CASSLSGEYNEQFF	TGCGCCAGCAGCCTGAGCGGGGAATACAATGAGCAGTTCTTC
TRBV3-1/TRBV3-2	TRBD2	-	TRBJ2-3	CASGWTSPDTQYF	TGTGCCAGCGGATGGACTAGCCCAGATACGCAGTATTTT
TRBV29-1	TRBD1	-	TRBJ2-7	CSVGQGASYEQYF	TGCAGCGTTGGGCAGGGGGCGTCCTACGAGCAGTACTTC
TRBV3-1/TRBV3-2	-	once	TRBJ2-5	CASSQVWDLQETQYF	TGTGCCAGCAGCCAAGTATGGGACTTACAAGAGACCCAGTACTTC
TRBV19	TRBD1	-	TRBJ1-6	CASSWTGGNSPLHF	TGTGCCAGTAGCTGGACAGGAGGTAATTCACCCCTCCACTTT
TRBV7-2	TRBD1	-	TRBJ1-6	CASSQTAGGNSPLHF	TGTGCCAGCAGCCAAACGGCAGGGGGGAATTCACCCCTCCACTTT
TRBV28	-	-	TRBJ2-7	CASSSPQGQRYEQYF	TGTGCCAGCAGCTCCCCTCAGGGGCAACGCTACGAGCAGTACTTC
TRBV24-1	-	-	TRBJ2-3	CAAAGKGTDTQYF	TGTGCCGCCGCGGGGAAAGGCACAGATACGCAGTATTTT
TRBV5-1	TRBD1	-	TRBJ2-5	CASSHSPGGTGPEETQYF	TGCGCCAGCAGCCATAGTCCTGGAGGGACAGGGCCCGAAGAGACCCAGTACTTC
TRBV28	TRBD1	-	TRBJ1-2	CASTGQGFAGYTF	TGTGCCAGCACCGGACAGGGATTCGCGGGCTACACCTTC
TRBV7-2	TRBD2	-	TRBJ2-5	CASSSAGVPQETQYF	TGTGCCAGCAGCTCCGCGGGGGTGCCCCAAGAGACCCAGTACTTC
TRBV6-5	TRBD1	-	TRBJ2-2	CASSSPGTGFPGELFF	TGTGCCAGCAGTTCCCCCGGGACAGGGTTCCCCGGGGAGCTGTTTTTT
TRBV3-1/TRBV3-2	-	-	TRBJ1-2	CASSQPTQGNYYGYTF	TGTGCCAGCAGCCAACCCACGCAGGGTAACTACTATGGCTACACCTTC
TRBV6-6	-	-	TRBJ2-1	CASRTRQANEQFF	TGTGCCAGCAGAACCCGCCAAGCCAATGAGCAGTTCTTC
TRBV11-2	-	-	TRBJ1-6	CASSLVWSLGSPLHF	TGTGCCAGCAGCTTAGTATGGAGTTTGGGTTCACCCCTCCACTTT
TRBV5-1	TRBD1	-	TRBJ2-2	CASSFGTGETGELFF	TGCGCCAGCAGCTTTGGGACAGGGGAGACCGGGGAGCTGTTTTTT
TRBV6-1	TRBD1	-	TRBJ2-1	CASSESGQVNEQFF	TGTGCCAGCAGTGAATCGGGACAGGTCAATGAGCAGTTCTTC
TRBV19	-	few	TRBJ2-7	CASSPGQPYEQYF	TGTGCCAGTAGCCCCGGACAGCCTTACGAGCAGTACTTC
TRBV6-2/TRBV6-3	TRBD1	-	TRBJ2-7	CASSRTGQPTHEQYF	TGTGCCAGCAGTCGGACGGGACAGCCCACCCACGAGCAGTACTTC
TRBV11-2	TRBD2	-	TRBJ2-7	CASSLELAGPYEQYF	TGTGCCAGCAGCTTAGAGCTAGCGGGCCCGTACGAGCAGTACTTC
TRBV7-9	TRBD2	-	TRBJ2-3	CASSLRKRGGADTQYF	TGTGCCAGCAGCTTAAGGAAGCGGGGGGGAGCAGATACGCAGTATTTT
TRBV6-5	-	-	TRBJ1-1	CASTRGGEGTEAFF	TGTGCCAGCACCAGAGGGGGGGAAGGCACTGAAGCTTTCTTT
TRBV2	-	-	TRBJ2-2	CASNNGRSSSNTGELFF	TGTGCCAGCAACAACGGAAGGAGCAGCTCGAACACCGGGGAGCTGTTTTTT
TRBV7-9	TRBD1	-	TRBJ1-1	CASSLVQGAVTEAFF	TGTGCCAGCAGCTTAGTTCAGGGGGCGGTCACTGAAGCTTTCTTT
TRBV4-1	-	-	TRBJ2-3	CASSQSPSTDTQYF	TGCGCCAGCAGCCAAAGCCCCTCGACAGATACGCAGTATTTT
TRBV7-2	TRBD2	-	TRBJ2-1	CASSPLAGAYNEQFF	TGTGCCAGCAGCCCATTGGCGGGGGCCTACAATGAGCAGTTCTTC
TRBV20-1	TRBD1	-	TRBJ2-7	CSADRADEQYF	TGCAGTGCTGACAGGGCCGACGAGCAGTACTTC
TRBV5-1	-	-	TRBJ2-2	CASSLAGMRDTGELFF	TGCGCCAGCAGCTTGGCGGGGATGCGGGACACCGGGGAGCTGTTTTTT
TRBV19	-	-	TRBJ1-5	CASRGTGLSNQPQHF	TGTGCCAGTAGGGGGACGGGACTTTCCAATCAGCCCCAGCATTTT
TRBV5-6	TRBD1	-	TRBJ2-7	CASSPSGGPEQYF	TGTGCCAGCTCCCCCTCAGGGGGCCCCGAGCAGTACTTC
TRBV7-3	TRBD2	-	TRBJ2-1	CASSSHRGGVFNEQFF	TGTGCCAGCAGCTCACACCGCGGGGGGGTTTTCAATGAGCAGTTCTTC
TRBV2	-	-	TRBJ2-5	CASRTYQETQYF	TGTGCCAGCAGGACTTACCAAGAGACCCAGTACTTC
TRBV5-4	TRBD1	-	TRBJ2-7	CASSSTGTDEQYF	TGTGCCAGCAGCTCGACCGGGACAGACGAGCAGTACTTC
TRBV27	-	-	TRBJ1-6	CAISTGDPNSPLHF	TGTGCCATCTCGACAGGCGACCCTAATTCACCCCTCCACTTT
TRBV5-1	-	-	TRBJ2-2	CASSSRGGAGTGELFF	TGCGCCAGCAGCTCCCGGGGAGGTGCCGGAACCGGGGAGCTGTTTTTT
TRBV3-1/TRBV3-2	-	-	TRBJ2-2	CASSQSPGTLGGELFF	TGTGCCAGCAGCCAAAGCCCGGGGACTCTCGGCGGGGAGCTGTTTTTT
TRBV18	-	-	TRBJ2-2	CASSPRTDTGELFF	TGTGCCAGCTCACCACGCACAGACACCGGGGAGCTGTTTTTT
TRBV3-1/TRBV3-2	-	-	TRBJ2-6	CASSQGTLTGANVLTF	TGTGCCAGCAGCCAAGGGACTCTCACTGGGGCCAACGTCCTGACTTTC